This T cell receptor beta chain was recorded in a study of blood T cell repertoires in COVID-19. Study in general: Material from acute and convalescent COVID-19 was sourced from the United States, Italy and Spain. In each case, the material was cDNA or gDNA derived from T cells, B-cell-depleted T cells, or PBMCs.

Produced via immunoSEQ multiplex PCR; TCRdb's table is partial and in-frame only. The data contain approximately 110,000 clones, about three quarters of them singletons. The V gene's germline CDR1 is SNHLY and CDR2 FYNNEI. CDR3 length: 13 residues. V lost 6 bases, J lost 7 bases, and 4 bases stayed unmatched. The specimen sequenced was peripheral blood. The origin of this receptor is a man older than 75 with acute or convalescent COVID-19. The rearrangement joins TRBV2 to TRBJ1-2, with TRBD1 matching over 11 bases. CDR3: CASSGQGARGYTF. The CDR3 nucleotides are TGTGCCAGCAGCGGACAGGGGGCGCGTGGCTACACCTTC. The variable domain in full, with the rest retrieved from reference TRBV2 and TRBJ1-2, is EPEVTQTPSHQVTQMGQEVILRCVPISNHLYFYWYRQILGQKVEFLVSFYNNEISEKSEIFDDQFSVERPDGSNFTLKIRSTKLEDSAMYFCASSGQGARGYTFGSGTRLTVV.